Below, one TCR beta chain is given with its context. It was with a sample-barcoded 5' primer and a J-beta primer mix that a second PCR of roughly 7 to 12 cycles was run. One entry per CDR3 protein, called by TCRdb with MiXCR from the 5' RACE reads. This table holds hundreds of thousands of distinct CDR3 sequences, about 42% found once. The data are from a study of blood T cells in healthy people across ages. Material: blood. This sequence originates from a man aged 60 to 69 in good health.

CDR3 sequence (DNA): TGCAGTGCTAGGCCGACAGGGGGGGCCGGCTACACCTTC. It is translated as CSARPTGGAGYTF. The chain carries TRBV20-1 and TRBJ1-2, with TRBD1 identical over 9 bases. The CDR3 runs 13 residues. Germline V lookup: CDR1 DFQATT, CDR2 SNEGSKA (reference sequence). V lost 3 bases and J lost 8; bases outside the gene matches: 7.